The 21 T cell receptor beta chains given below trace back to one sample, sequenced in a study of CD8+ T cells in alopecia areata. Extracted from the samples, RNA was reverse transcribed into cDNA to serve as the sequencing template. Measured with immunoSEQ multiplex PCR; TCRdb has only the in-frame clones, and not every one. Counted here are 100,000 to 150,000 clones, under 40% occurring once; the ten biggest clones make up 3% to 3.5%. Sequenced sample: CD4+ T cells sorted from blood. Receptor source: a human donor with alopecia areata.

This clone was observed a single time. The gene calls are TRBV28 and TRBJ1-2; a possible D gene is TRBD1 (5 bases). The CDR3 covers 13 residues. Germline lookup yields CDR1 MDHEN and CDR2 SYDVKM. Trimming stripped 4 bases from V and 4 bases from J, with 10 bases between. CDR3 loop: CASSSPGFYGYTF. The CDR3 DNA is TGTGCCAGCAGTTCCCCAGGGTTCTATGGCTACACCTTC.

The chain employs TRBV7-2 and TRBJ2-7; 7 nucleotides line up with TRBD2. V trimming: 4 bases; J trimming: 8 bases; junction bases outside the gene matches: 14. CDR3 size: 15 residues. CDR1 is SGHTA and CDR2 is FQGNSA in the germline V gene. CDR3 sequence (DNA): TGTGCCAGCAGCTCTTTATCGGGAGGTCCGTACAAGCAGTACTTC. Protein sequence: CASSSLSGGPYKQYF.

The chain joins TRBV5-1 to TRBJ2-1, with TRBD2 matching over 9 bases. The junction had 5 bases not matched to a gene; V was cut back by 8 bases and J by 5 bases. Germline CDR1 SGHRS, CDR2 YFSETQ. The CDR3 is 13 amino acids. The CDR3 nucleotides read TGCGCCAGTGCGGGGGGGCGGCACAATGAGCAGTTCTTC. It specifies CASAGGRHNEQFF. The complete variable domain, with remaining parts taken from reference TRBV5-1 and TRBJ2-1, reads KAGVTQTPRYLIKTRGQQVTLSCSPISGHRSVSWYQQTPGQGLQFLFEYFSETQRNKGNFPGRFSGRQFSNSRSEMNVSTLELGDSALYLCASAGGRHNEQFFGPGTRLTVL.

This CDR3 reads CASSSYNEQFF. CDR3 nucleotides: TGTGCCAGCAGTTCCTACAATGAGCAGTTCTTC. J is TRBJ2-1 and V is TRBV2; D remains ambiguous. The CDR3 spans 11 residues. In germline, CDR1 is SNHLY, CDR2 FYNNEI. Trimming left V 5 bases short and J 1 base short, with 0 bases between. Together with reference TRBV2 and TRBJ2-1, the CDR3 gives the full variable domain: EPEVTQTPSHQVTQMGQEVILRCVPISNHLYFYWYRQILGQKVEFLVSFYNNEISEKSEIFDDQFSVERPDGSNFTLKIRSTKLEDSAMYFCASSSYNEQFFGPGTRLTVL.

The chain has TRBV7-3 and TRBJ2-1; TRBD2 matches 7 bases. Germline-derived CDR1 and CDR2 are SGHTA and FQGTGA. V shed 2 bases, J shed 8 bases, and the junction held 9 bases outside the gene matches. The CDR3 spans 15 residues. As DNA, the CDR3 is TGTGCCAGCAGCTTATTGGGCGGGAGCTTCGATGAGCAGTTCTTC. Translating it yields CASSLLGGSFDEQFF. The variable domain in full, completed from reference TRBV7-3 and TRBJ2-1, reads GAGVSQTPSNKVTEKGKYVELRCDPISGHTALYWYRQSLGQGPEFLIYFQGTGAADDSGLPNDRFFAVRPEGSVSTLKIQRTERGDSAVYLCASSLLGGSFDEQFFGPGTRLTVL.

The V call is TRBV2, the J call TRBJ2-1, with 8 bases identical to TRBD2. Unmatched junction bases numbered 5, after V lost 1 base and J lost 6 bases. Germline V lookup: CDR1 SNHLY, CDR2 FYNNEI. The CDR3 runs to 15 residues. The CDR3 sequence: CASSEERRGVNEQFF. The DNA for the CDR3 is TGTGCCAGCAGTGAAGAGAGGCGGGGGGTCAATGAGCAGTTCTTC.

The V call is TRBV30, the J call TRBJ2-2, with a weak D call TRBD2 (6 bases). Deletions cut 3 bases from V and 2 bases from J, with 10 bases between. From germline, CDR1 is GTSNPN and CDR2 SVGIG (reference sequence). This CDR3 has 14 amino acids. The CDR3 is CAWRDYPNTGELFF. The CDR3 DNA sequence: TGTGCCTGGAGGGACTACCCTAACACCGGGGAGCTGTTTTTT.

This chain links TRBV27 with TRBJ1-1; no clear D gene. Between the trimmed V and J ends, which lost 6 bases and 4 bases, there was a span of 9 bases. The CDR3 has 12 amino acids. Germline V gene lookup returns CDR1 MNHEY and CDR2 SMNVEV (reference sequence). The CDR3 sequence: CASSSQTTEAFF. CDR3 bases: TGTGCCAGCAGCTCACAAACCACTGAAGCTTTCTTT.

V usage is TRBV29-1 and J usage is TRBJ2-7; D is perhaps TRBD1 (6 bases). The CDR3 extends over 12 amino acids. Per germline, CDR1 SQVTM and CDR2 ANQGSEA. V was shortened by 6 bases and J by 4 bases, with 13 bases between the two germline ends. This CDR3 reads CSVAWGQYEQYF. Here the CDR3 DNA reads TGCAGCGTCGCTTGGGGGCAGTACGAGCAGTACTTC.

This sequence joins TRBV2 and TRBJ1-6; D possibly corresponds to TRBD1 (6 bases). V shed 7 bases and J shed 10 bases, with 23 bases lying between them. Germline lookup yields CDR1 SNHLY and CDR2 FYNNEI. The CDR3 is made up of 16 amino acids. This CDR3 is CASTTFARQGKSPLHF. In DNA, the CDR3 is TGTGCCAGCACCACATTTGCCAGGCAGGGGAAATCACCCCTCCACTTT.

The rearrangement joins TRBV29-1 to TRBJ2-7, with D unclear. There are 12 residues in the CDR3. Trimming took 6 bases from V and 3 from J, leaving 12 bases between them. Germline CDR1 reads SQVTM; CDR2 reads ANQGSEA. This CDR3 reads CSVTGLNYEQYF. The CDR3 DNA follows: TGCAGCGTGACCGGGTTGAACTACGAGCAGTACTTC.

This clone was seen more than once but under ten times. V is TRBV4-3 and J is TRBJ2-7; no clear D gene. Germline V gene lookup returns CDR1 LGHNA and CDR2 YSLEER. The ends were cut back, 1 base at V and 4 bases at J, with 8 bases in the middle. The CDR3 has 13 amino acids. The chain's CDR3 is CASSQATPYEQYF. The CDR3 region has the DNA TGCGCCAGCAGCCAAGCCACTCCTTACGAGCAGTACTTC.

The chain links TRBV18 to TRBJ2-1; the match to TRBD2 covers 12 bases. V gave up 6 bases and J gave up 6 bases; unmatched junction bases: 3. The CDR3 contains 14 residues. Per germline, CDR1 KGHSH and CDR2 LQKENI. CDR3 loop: CASSPTSGSNEQFF. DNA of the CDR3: TGTGCCAGCTCCCCGACTAGCGGGAGCAATGAGCAGTTCTTC.

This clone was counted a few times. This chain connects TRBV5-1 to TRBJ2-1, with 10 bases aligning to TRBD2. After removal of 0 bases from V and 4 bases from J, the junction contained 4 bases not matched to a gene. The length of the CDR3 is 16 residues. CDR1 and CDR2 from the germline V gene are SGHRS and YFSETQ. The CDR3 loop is CASSLESSGSYNEQFF. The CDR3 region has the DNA TGCGCCAGCAGCTTGGAATCTAGCGGGAGTTACAATGAGCAGTTCTTC.

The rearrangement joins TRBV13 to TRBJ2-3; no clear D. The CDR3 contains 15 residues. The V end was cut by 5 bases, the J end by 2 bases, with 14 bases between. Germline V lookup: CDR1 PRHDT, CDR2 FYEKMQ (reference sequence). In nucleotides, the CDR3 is TGTGCCAGCAGCCCCCGCAGATCAATCACAGATACGCAGTATTTT. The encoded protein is CASSPRRSITDTQYF.

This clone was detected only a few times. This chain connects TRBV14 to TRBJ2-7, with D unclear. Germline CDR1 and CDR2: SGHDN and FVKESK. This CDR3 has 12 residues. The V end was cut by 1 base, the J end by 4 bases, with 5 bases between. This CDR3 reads CASSQGGYEQYF. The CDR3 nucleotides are TGTGCCAGCAGCCAAGGGGGATACGAGCAGTACTTC.

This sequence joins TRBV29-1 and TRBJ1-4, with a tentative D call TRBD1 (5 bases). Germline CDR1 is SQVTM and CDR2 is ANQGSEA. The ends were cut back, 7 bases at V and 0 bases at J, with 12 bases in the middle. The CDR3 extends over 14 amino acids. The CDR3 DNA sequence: TGCAGCGCGGGCGGGGGGGCAACTAATGAAAAACTGTTTTTT. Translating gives CSAGGGATNEKLFF.

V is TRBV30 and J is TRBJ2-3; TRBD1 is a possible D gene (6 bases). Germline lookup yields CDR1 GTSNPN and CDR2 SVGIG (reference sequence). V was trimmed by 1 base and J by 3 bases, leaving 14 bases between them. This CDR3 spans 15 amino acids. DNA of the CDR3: TGTGCCTGGAGTGGAGGCAGGGGAAGTACAGATACGCAGTATTTT. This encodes CAWSGGRGSTDTQYF.

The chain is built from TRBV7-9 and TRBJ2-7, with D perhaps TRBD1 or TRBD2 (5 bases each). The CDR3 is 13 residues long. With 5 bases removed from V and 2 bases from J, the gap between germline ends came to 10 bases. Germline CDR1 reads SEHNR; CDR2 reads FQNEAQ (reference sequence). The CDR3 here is CASSRDAAYEQYF. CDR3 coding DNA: TGTGCCAGCAGCCGGGACGCAGCCTACGAGCAGTACTTC.

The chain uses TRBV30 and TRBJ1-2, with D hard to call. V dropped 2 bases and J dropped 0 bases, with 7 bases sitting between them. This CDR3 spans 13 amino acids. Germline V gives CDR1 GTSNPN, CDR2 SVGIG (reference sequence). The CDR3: CAWSMGPNYGYTF. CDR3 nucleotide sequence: TGTGCCTGGAGTATGGGTCCTAACTATGGCTACACCTTC.

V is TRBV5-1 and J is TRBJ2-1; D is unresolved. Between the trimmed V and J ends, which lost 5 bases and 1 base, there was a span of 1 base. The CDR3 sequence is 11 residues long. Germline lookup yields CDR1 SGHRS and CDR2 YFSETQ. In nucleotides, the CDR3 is TGCGCCAGCAGTTCCTACAATGAGCAGTTCTTC. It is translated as CASSSYNEQFF.